This T cell receptor beta chain was identified in a study of response to subunit inactivated influenza vaccine. Study conclusions and caveats: Authors suggested seasonal influenza vaccinations each recruit few new T cells.

TCRdb redid the calling of the RT-PCR reads with MiXCR, one entry per CDR3 protein. The sample includes approximately 700,000 distinct CDR3 sequences, approximately 14% seen only once; the top ten take under 14%. As for this clonotype: Its antigen is still unknown.

The CDR3 loop spans 16 amino acids. V was clipped by 5 bases and J by 6 bases; unmatched bases: 5. The germline V gene encodes CDR1 SGHTA and CDR2 FQGNSA. Sequenced material: PBMCs from blood, taken about 13 days after vaccination. The receptor's source is a man in his fifties or sixties who received an inactivated influenza vaccine. V and J are TRBV7-2 and TRBJ2-3; 16 bases match TRBD2. The CDR3 protein is CASSPGLAGGRDTQYF. The CDR3 DNA follows: TGTGCCAGCAGCCCGGGACTAGCGGGGGGGAGGGATACGCAGTATTTT.